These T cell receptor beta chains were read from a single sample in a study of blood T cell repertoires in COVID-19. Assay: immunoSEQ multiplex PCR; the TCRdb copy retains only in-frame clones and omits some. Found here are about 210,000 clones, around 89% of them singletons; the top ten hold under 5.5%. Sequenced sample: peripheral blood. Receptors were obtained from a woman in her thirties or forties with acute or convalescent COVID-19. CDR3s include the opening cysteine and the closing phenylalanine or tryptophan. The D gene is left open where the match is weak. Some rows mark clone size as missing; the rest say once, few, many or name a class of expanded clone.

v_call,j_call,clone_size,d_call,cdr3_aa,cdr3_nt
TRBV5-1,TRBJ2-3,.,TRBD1,CASRDSNSDTQYF,TGCGCCAGCCGGGACAGTAATTCAGATACGCAGTATTTT
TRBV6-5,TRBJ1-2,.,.,CASSQTGNGYTF,TGTGCCAGCAGCCAAACAGGGAATGGCTACACCTTC
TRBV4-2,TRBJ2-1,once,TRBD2,CASSRGSGGAFNEQFF,TGTGCCAGCAGCCGAGGCAGCGGGGGGGCCTTTAATGAGCAGTTCTTC
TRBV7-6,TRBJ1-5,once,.,CASSLSASSGQPQHF,TGTGCCAGCAGCTTATCTGCGTCTTCGGGTCAGCCCCAGCATTTT
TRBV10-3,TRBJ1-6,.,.,CAIRDGQPLNSPLHF,TGTGCCATCAGGGATGGACAGCCACTTAATTCACCCCTCCACTTT
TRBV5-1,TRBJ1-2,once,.,CASSLSPRSYGYTF,TGCGCCAGCAGCTTGTCCCCTCGGTCCTATGGCTACACCTTC
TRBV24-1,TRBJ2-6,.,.,CATSDPGHYSGANVLTF,TGTGCCACCAGTGACCCGGGACACTACTCTGGGGCCAACGTCCTGACTTTC
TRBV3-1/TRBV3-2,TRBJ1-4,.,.,CASGRVNEKLFF,TGTGCCAGCGGCAGGGTCAATGAAAAACTGTTTTTT
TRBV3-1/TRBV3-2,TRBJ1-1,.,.,CASSQVTRPEAFF,TGTGCCAGCAGCCAAGTTACCAGGCCTGAAGCTTTCTTT
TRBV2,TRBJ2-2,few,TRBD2,CASSLPGLAAYRTNTGELFF,TGTGCCAGCAGCCTACCGGGACTAGCGGCTTATAGAACGAACACCGGGGAGCTGTTTTTT
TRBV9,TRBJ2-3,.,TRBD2,CASSAPATAGGVTDTQYF,TGTGCCAGCAGCGCCCCCGCGACAGCGGGGGGCGTCACAGATACGCAGTATTTT
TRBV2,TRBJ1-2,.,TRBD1,CASSLDKGAGGYTF,TGTGCCAGCAGTCTCGATAAGGGGGCAGGTGGCTACACCTTC
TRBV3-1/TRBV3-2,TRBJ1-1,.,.,CASSPPGYTEAFF,TGTGCCAGCAGCCCGCCAGGGTACACTGAAGCTTTCTTT
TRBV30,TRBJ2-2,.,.,CAWRQLNTGELFF,TGTGCCTGGCGACAGCTGAACACCGGGGAGCTGTTTTTT
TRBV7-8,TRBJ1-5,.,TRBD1,CASSSGTETQPQHF,TGTGCCAGCAGCTCCGGGACAGAGACTCAGCCCCAGCATTTT
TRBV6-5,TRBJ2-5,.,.,CASRTVGGQETQYF,TGTGCCAGCAGGACAGTGGGTGGTCAGGAGACCCAGTACTTC